This entry describes one TCR beta chain. Its antigen is as yet unknown. The entry originates in a study of cytomegalovirus exposure and HLA in healthy donors. Study summary: According to later analysis, the same platform produced the 120 validation and under 700 first-cohort repertoires.

Trimming pared 2 bases from V and 3 bases from J, leaving 2 bases between. Germline CDR1 is MDHEN and CDR2 is SYDVKM. The CDR3 is 12 amino acids. Study-level points and caveats: That first-cohort TCR clusters tended to co-occur in the roughly 110 validation repertoires was found in a later analysis. Many donors carried some public TCRs, although rarity characterized most TCR sequences. It was approximately 160 TCR beta chains that were listed as cytomegalovirus-associated.

Clones were sequenced by immunoSEQ multiplex PCR, and TCRdb holds only the in-frame ones, with some missing. The sample consists of about 260,000 clones, around 91% of them appearing once. The sequence came from a woman in her twenties or thirties in good health and CMV-seronegative. The sample taken for sequencing was PBMCs. The chain has TRBV28 and TRBJ1-3; D is unresolved. CDR3 DNA: TGTGCCAGCAGTTTAATTGGAAACACCATATATTTT. It translates to CASSLIGNTIYF.